The 9 T cell receptor beta chains presented below share a single source sample, sequenced in a study of OX40 agonist ivuxolimab in advanced cancers. TCRdb's table, derived via immunoSEQ multiplex PCR, lists solely in-frame clones and lacks some. Of 63,000 or so clones listed, roughly nine tenths are singletons. The specimen comprised CD4+ or CD8+ T cells sorted from blood, sampled in a trial of the OX40 agonist ivuxolimab. The receptors originated from an adult with an advanced solid tumor such as melanoma, head and neck, liver or kidney cancer.

The chain carries TRBV28 and TRBJ1-1; no reliable D call. Germline lookup yields CDR1 MDHEN and CDR2 SYDVKM. V was cut by 6 bases and J by 0 bases, with 11 bases left in between. This CDR3 region has 14 residues. The CDR3 DNA is TGTGCCAGCAGCCCCTTCCAAATGAACACTGAAGCTTTCTTT. Its translation is CASSPFQMNTEAFF.

J is TRBJ2-7 and V is TRBV7-9; D is possibly TRBD1 (6 bases). Trimming left V 6 bases short and J 6 bases short, with 15 bases between. Germline-derived CDR1 and CDR2 are SEHNR and FQNEAQ (reference sequence). The CDR3 loop spans 13 amino acids. CDR3 nucleotide sequence: TGTGCCAGCAGGCCTGAGGGGGTCGGCGAGCAGTACGTC. Encoded protein: CASRPEGVGEQYV.

This chain uses TRBV6-4 with TRBJ1-2; the match to TRBD1 covers 7 bases. J gave up 7 bases and V 0 bases, and 2 bases lay outside the gene matches. In germline, CDR1 is MRHNA, CDR2 SNTAGT. This CDR3 spans 13 amino acids. CDR3 DNA sequence: TGTGCCAGCAGTGACTCAGGGGGCTTTGGCTACACCTTC. Translated: CASSDSGGFGYTF.

The chain is built from TRBV15 and TRBJ2-6; no clear D. Germline V gene data show CDR1 as LNHNV and CDR2 as YYDKDF (reference sequence). This CDR3 spans 16 amino acids. V dropped 0 bases and J dropped 1 base, with 7 bases sitting between them. The CDR3 here is CATSRDWGSGANVLTF. In DNA, the CDR3 is TGTGCCACCAGCAGAGACTGGGGTTCTGGGGCCAACGTCCTGACTTTC.

V and J are TRBV7-9 and TRBJ2-1; D is perhaps TRBD1 or TRBD2 (5 bases each). Germline CDR1 SEHNR, CDR2 FQNEAQ (reference sequence). The CDR3 consists of 17 residues. The V end was cut by 4 bases, the J end by 7 bases, with 23 bases between. DNA for the CDR3: TGTGCCAGCAGCTCCACTAACCGGGATCCAAAGGGGAATGAGCAGTTCTTC. Amino acid sequence: CASSSTNRDPKGNEQFF.

This clone was found once. The rearrangement uses TRBV6-1 and TRBJ2-7; D ambiguous. The germline CDR1 and CDR2 sequences are MNHNS and SASEGT. CDR3 length: 12 amino acids. V lost 5 bases, J lost 4 bases, and 9 bases lay in between. CDR3 bases: TGTGCCAGCAGTAACGCGGTATACGAGCAGTACGTC. Translation: CASSNAVYEQYV.

V is TRBV7-9 and J is TRBJ1-1, with TRBD1 matching over 7 bases. Germline CDR1 is SEHNR and CDR2 is FQNEAQ (reference sequence). Trimming at V came to 5 bases and at J to 4 bases, leaving 4 bases not matched to a gene. This CDR3 is built from 13 residues. This CDR3 reads CASSLDRVTEAFF. The CDR3 bases are TGTGCCAGCAGCCTAGACAGGGTCACTGAAGCTTTCTTT.

The chain carries TRBV20-1 and TRBJ1-1, with 7 positions matching TRBD1. CDR1 DFQATT and CDR2 SNEGSKA come from the germline V gene (reference sequence). This CDR3 is built from 11 residues. V dropped 7 bases and J dropped 7; count of bases not matched to a gene: 6. CDR3 coding DNA: TGCAGTGGAGAGGGGGCGAGTGAAGCTTTCTTT. Residues: CSGEGASEAFF.

This rearrangement joins TRBV11-3 to TRBJ2-2; D may correspond to TRBD1 or TRBD2 (5 bases each). The V gene's germline CDR1 is SGHNT and CDR2 YENEEA. Trimming shortened V by 4 bases and J by 6 bases, and 9 bases separated the two germline ends. This CDR3 comprises 13 residues. The CDR3 sequence is CASSWGTSGELFF. Written as DNA, the CDR3 is TGTGCCAGCAGCTGGGGGACCTCCGGGGAGCTGTTTTTT.